This T cell receptor (beta chain) was identified in a study of identical twins. Template switching added a universal primer site, and cDNA bore unique molecular identifiers. TCRdb reprocessed the 5' RACE reads via MiXCR and lists one record per CDR3 protein. This table holds more than 1.5 million distinct CDR3 sequences, 32% found once. Turning to this clonotype: Antigen: not known.

Germline V gives CDR1 ENHRY, CDR2 SYGVKD. The CDR3 extends over 17 amino acids. The junction had 7 bases not matched to a gene; V was cut back by 2 bases and J by 2 bases. Study-level findings and limits: Excess sharing by twins proved weaker in beta out-of-frame sequences.

The genes are TRBV10-3 and TRBJ1-5; 9 bases are shared with TRBD1. This receptor was taken from a newborn girl in good health. The sample taken for sequencing was cord blood. In DNA form, the CDR3 reads TGTGCCATCAGTGAGCCGGACAGGGGCGGTGGCAATCAGCCCCAGCATTTT. As protein: CAISEPDRGGGNQPQHF.